What follows is one T cell receptor (beta chain) and its context. Its specificity is not known. The data stem from a study of shared clonotypes between healthy human individuals. The germline V and J ends were trimmed by 0 bases and 1 base, with 15 bases remaining between them. The CDR3 extends over 17 amino acids. Germline V gene sequence: CDR1 MGHRA, CDR2 YSYEKL. Study conclusions and caveats: Sampling involved blood alone; tissue repertoires likely differ.

Ten immunoSEQ deep assay plates held the unsorted PBMC DNA. Original methodology: Filtering was not the same, since immunoSEQ gave junction-only sequences without quality scores. TCRdb's copy holds only in-frame clones and misses some; the assay was immunoSEQ multiplex PCR. D and trimming were read from the DNA, whereas the V and J calls and clone size are those reported in that table. The profile covers 400,000 to 550,000 clones, with around 80% appearing a single time and about an eighth taken by the ten largest. The receptor comes from a woman between 35 and 50 years old in good health. Some clones in this sample may be carry-over from other donors' samples. V gene TRBV4-1 combines with J gene TRBJ1-2, with D possibly TRBD1 on 6 matching bases. The sample was PBMCs. The CDR3 loop reads CASSQDWGARVNYGYTF. The CDR3 coding sequence is TGCGCCAGCAGCCAAGATTGGGGGGCGCGGGTTAACTATGGCTACACCTTC.